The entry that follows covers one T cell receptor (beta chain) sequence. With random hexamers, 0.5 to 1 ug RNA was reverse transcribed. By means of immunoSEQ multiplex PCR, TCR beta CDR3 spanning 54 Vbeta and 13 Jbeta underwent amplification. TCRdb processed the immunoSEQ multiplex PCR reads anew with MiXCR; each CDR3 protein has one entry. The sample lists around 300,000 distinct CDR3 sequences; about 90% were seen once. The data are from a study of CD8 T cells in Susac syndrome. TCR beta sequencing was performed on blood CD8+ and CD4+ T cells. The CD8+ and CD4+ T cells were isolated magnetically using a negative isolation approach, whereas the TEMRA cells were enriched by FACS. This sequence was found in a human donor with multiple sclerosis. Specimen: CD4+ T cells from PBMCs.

The CDR3 here is CASSLSPRGGTGGKLFF. DNA for the CDR3: TGCGCCAGCAGCTTGTCGCCTCGAGGGGGGACAGGGGGAAAACTGTTTTTT. The gene calls are TRBV5-1 and TRBJ1-4; 11 bases line up with TRBD1. The CDR3 sequence is 17 residues long. The germline gives CDR1 SGHRS, CDR2 YFSETQ. The V gene end was trimmed by 1 base and the J gene end by 10 bases; junction bases not matched to a gene: 12.